This TCR beta chain appears in the sequencing data of a study of T cells in Graves' hyperthyroidism and ophthalmopathy. Across the whole study: Blood from the periphery was taken at initial diagnosis, before any treatment.

CDR1 and CDR2 (germline): SGHTA, FQGNSA. The CDR3 is made up of 16 amino acids. The V segment lost 4 bases and the J segment 8 bases; nucleotides outside the gene matches: 9. The investigators amplified TCR beta CDR3 regions from RNA transcripts. Researchers ran a first-round RT-PCR on the TCR CDR3 using the HTBI primer set. One entry per CDR3 protein results from TCRdb running MiXCR on the multiplex PCR reads. The data hold a few hundred thousand distinct CDR3 sequences, with just under 25% observed a single time. Findings and limits, study-wide: Also found in blood were most expanded thyroid clonotypes above 0.001.

This clonotype was seen a few times. Its antigen is unknown. This clonotype was sampled from a man aged 50 or older with Graves' hyperthyroidism. Sequenced material: blood. The V call is TRBV7-2, the J call TRBJ2-1; 12 bases match TRBD2. CDR3 sequence: CASSSLAGGPLHEQFF. The CDR3 DNA reads as TGTGCCAGCAGCTCGCTAGCGGGAGGGCCCCTTCATGAGCAGTTCTTC.